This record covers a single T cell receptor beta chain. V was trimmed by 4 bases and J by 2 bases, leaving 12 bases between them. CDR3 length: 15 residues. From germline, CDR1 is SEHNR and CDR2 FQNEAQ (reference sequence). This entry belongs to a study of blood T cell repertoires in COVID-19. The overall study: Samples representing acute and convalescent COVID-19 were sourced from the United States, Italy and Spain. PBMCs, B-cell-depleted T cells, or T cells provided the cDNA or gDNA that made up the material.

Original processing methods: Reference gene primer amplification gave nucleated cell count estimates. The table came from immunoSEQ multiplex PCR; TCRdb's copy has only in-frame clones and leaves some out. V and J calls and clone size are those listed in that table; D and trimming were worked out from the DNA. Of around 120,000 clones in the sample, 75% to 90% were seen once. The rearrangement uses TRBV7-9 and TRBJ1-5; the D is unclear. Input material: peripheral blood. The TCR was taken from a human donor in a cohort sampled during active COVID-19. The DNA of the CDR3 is TGTGCCAGCAGCTCTCACACGGGTGGCAATCAGCCCCAGCATTTT. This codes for CASSSHTGGNQPQHF.